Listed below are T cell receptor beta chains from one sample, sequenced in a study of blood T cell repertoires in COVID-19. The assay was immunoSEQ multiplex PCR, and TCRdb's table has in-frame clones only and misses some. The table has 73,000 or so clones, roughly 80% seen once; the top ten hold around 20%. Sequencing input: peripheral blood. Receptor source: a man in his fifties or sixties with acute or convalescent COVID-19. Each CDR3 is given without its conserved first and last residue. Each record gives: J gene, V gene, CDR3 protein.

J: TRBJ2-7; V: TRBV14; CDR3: ASSQPDKGRVGEQY
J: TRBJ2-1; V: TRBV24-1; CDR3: ATSDLTGTGRYNEQF
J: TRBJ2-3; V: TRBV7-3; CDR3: ASSLGELIDTQY
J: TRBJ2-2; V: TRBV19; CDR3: ASSMRPDNTGELF
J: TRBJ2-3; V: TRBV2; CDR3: AGKTGDTQY
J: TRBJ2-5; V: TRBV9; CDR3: ASSVGSGSLETQY
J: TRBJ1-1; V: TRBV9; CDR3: ASNQVPLTGSTEAF
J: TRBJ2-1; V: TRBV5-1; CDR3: ASSLGLGTSGREDEQF
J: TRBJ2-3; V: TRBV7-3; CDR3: ASSPSTSGGATDTQY
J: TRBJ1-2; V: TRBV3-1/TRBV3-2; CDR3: ASSQDPQGIFYT
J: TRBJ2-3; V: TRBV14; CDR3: ASSEHPDTQY
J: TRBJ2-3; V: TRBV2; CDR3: ASRQGVRDTQY
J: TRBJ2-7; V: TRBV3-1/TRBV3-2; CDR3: ASSQGGRMSGRPYEQY
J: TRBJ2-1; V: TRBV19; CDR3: ASREDRSYNEQF
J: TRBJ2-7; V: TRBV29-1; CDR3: SAQTDSPYEQY
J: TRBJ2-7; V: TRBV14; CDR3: ASSQEQGVWIPFYEQY
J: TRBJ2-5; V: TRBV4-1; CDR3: ASSEGLAGQGQETQY
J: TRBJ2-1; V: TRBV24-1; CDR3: ATSDSHRDSPYNEQF
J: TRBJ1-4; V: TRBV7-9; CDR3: ASSPRQHSEKLF
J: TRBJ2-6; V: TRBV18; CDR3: ASSLNRIQGVSGANVLT
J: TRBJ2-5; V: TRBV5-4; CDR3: ASSRTTGTEETQY
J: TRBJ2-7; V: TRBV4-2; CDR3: ASSPQIQGQDVYEQY
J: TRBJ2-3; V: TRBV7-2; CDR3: ASSLNGGSTSDTQY
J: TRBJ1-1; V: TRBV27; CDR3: ASSLSGRVGLEDTEAF
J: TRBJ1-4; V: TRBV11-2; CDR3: ASSFLRTGAEKLF
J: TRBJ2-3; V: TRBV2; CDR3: ASCEFADTQY
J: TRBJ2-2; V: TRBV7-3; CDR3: ASSPKREYSPGELF
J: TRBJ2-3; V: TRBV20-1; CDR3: SARDQDTQY
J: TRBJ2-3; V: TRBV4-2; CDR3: ASSQVGGGAASGSSPSTDTQY
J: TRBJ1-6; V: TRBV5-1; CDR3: ASSPTGFDSPLH
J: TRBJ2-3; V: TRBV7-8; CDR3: ASSQRTSGGDTQY
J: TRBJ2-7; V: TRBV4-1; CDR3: ASSQGGGSSYEQY
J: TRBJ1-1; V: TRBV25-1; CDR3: ASRPGQGNTEAF
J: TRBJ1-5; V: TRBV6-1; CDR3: ASSELTGYSNQPQH
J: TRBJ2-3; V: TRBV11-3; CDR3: ASSRQGIVTDTQY
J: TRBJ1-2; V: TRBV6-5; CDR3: ASGSGEGLGYT
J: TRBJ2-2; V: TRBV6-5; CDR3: ASGQGYIPGELF
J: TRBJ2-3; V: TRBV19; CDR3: ASTARDRAADTQY
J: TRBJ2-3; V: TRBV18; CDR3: ASSPSRNTQY
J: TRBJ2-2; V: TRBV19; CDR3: ASSTSLTLTGTMDGELF
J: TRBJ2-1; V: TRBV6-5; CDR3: ASRRGSGGNEQF
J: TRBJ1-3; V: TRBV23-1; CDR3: ASSQTIFAGATVYTIY
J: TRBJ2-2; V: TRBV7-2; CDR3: ASSPLVGQEFGELF
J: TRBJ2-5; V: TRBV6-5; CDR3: ASSSGGETQY
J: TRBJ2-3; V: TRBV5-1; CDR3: ASSAGGWSQY
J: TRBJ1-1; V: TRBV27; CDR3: ASSLPGFEAF
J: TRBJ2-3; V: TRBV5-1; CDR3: ASRTAGYTDTQY
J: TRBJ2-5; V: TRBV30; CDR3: AWRSGQTYQETQY
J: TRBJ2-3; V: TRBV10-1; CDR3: ASSESIGADTQY
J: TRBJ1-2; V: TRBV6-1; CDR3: ASSVHTGGASIYGYT
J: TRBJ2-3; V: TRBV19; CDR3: ASSPSLADTQY
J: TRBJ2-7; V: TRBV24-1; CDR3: ATRQTGKDEQY
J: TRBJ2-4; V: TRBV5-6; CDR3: ASSAIKLGVKNIQY
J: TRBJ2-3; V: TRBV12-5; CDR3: ASGAGQGSNTQY
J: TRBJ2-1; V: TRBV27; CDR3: ASTQGLDASYNEQF